A single sample is the source of the 19 T cell receptor beta chains below, sequenced in a study of a mutant IDH1 vaccine in newly diagnosed glioma. What these receptors recognize is not known. Assay: immunoSEQ multiplex PCR; the TCRdb copy retains only in-frame clones and omits some. This table holds roughly 74,000 clones, approximately 85% found once. The time point is: week 23, last vaccination. The content of each vaccine dose was 300 ug of mutant IDH1 20-mer peptide, and topical imiquimod accompanied it. The specimen was PBMCs, collected from a glioma patient whose treatment included an IDH1 peptide vaccine. Receptors were obtained from a woman in her 50s with glioma.

The chain links TRBV13 to TRBJ1-1; D ambiguous. The CDR3 has 12 residues. Germline V lookup: CDR1 PRHDT, CDR2 FYEKMQ (reference sequence). V was pared by 0 bases and J by 3 bases, with 2 bases between. CDR3: CASSLGDTEAFF. CDR3 coding DNA: TGTGCCAGCAGCTTAGGGGACACTGAAGCTTTCTTT.

In regard to this clone: Other DNA sequences in the same sample also yield this CDR3. This chain joins TRBV6-5 and TRBJ2-7; D remains unclear. The CDR3 has 11 residues. Per the germline V gene, CDR1 is MNHEY and CDR2 is SVGAGI. V lost 6 bases and J 3 bases, leaving 6 bases between the germline ends. CDR3: CASRSSYEQYF. Written as DNA, the CDR3 is TGTGCCAGCAGGAGTAGCTACGAGCAGTACTTC.

In its sample, this clone was seen a few times. The rearrangement links TRBV19 to TRBJ2-7, with D perhaps TRBD1 (6 bases). The CDR3 runs to 15 residues. CDR1 and CDR2 from the germline V gene are LNHDA and SQIVND (reference sequence). Deletions cut 5 bases from V and 0 bases from J, with 14 bases between. The CDR3 region is CASSFRDNPSYEQYF. CDR3 nucleotide sequence: TGTGCCAGTAGTTTCCGGGACAACCCCTCCTACGAGCAGTACTTC.

The chain links TRBV15 to TRBJ2-7, with 10 nucleotides matching TRBD1. Looked up from germline, CDR1 is LNHNV and CDR2 is YYDKDF (reference sequence). After removal of 0 bases from V and 4 bases from J, the junction contained 6 bases not matched to a gene. The CDR3 extends over 16 amino acids. The CDR3 sequence is CATSRDKTGGVYEQYF. DNA of the CDR3: TGTGCCACCAGCAGAGATAAGACAGGGGGCGTATACGAGCAGTACTTC. Filled out from reference TRBV15 and TRBJ2-7, the complete variable domain reads DAMVIQNPRYQVTQFGKPVTLSCSQTLNHNVMYWYQQKSSQAPKLLFHYYDKDFNNEADTPDNFQSRRPNTSFCFLDIRSPGLGDTAMYLCATSRDKTGGVYEQYFGPGTRLTVT.

The rearrangement links TRBV6-5 to TRBJ1-4, with D possibly being TRBD1 (5 bases). The V gene's germline CDR1 is MNHEY and CDR2 SVGAGI. The CDR3 contains 15 residues. V shed 4 bases and J shed 0 bases, with 9 bases lying between them. This CDR3 reads CASSSLGATNEKLFF. The CDR3 DNA reads as TGTGCCAGCAGTTCTTTGGGGGCAACTAATGAAAAACTGTTTTTT.

The chain uses TRBV5-4 and TRBJ2-7; 11 positions match TRBD1. The CDR3 loop spans 16 amino acids. Looked up from germline, CDR1 is SGHNT and CDR2 is YYREEE (reference sequence). V lost 3 bases and J lost 3; bases outside the gene matches: 8. The CDR3 loop is CASSSGRDRGFYEQYF. In nucleotides, the CDR3 is TGTGCCAGCAGCTCGGGGAGGGACAGGGGGTTCTACGAGCAGTACTTC.

This chain joins TRBV21-1 and TRBJ2-1; the D call of TRBD2 is as the table states it, not checked on the DNA. TRBV21-1 is termed a pseudogene. There are 14 residues in the CDR3. CDR3 bases: TGTGCCAGCAGCAAAGTTAACCGAGACAATGAGCAGTTCTTC. Its protein is CASSKVNRDNEQFF.

The chain joins TRBV29-1 to TRBJ2-7, with TRBD1 matching 10 bases. Per germline, CDR1 SQVTM and CDR2 ANQGSEA. V shed 6 bases, J shed 1 base, and the junction held 6 bases outside the gene matches. The CDR3 length is 14 residues. CDR3 protein: CSVSGTGDSYEQYF. CDR3 DNA sequence: TGCAGCGTCTCAGGGACAGGGGATTCCTACGAGCAGTACTTC.

This rearrangement joins TRBV21-1 to TRBJ1-6. TRBV21-1 is termed a pseudogene. CDR3 size: 16 residues. Written as DNA, the CDR3 is TGTGCCAGCCCCATCCGCGGGGATCCCTATAATTCACCCCTCCACTTT. This gives the protein CASPIRGDPYNSPLHF.

The rearrangement joins TRBV19 to TRBJ1-1; no firm D call. The CDR3 is 15 residues long. Germline V gene lookup returns CDR1 LNHDA and CDR2 SQIVND (reference sequence). V was cut by 3 bases and J by 0 bases, with 11 bases left in between. The CDR3 protein is CASSISSVMNTEAFF. The CDR3 coding sequence is TGTGCCAGTAGTATTTCGTCTGTGATGAACACTGAAGCTTTCTTT.

The CDR3 nucleotides read TGCGCCAGCAGCCAAGATATAGACCATTACACCTTC. Translated: CASSQDIDHYTF. V gene TRBV4-1 combines with J gene TRBJ1-2; D is unresolved. Germline V lookup: CDR1 MGHRA, CDR2 YSYEKL. The CDR3 runs 12 residues. V lost 0 bases and J lost 11, with 10 bases in between.

The chain couples TRBV10-3 to TRBJ1-2, with 9 positions matching TRBD1. The germline gives CDR1 ENHRY, CDR2 SYGVKD. This CDR3 has 14 residues. V dropped 5 bases and J dropped 2; count of bases not matched to a gene: 3. The CDR3 coding sequence is TGTGCCATCAGTACCGGGACAGGGAACTATGGCTACACCTTC. Amino acids: CAISTGTGNYGYTF.

The rearrangement uses TRBV28 and TRBJ2-1; 11 nucleotides match TRBD1. The CDR3 consists of 15 residues. In germline, CDR1 is MDHEN, CDR2 SYDVKM. V lost 5 bases to trimming and J lost 10 bases; unmatched junction nucleotides: 10. This CDR3 is CASSLPGQGGDEQFF. CDR3 bases: TGTGCCAGCAGTCTCCCGGGACAGGGGGGAGACGAGCAGTTCTTC.

The CDR3 DNA sequence: TGTGCCAGCAGGAACGGGTATGGTCAGCCCCAGCATTTT. This codes for CASRNGYGQPQHF. The J gene is TRBJ1-5, the V gene TRBV27, with D unresolved. The CDR3 runs to 13 residues. Trimming took off 6 bases at V and 6 bases at J, with 12 bases between the two ends. Per the germline V gene, CDR1 is MNHEY and CDR2 is SMNVEV (reference sequence).

V gene TRBV5-1 combines with J gene TRBJ2-7, with no clear D. Germline V CDR1 and CDR2: SGHRS, YFSETQ. V gave up 1 base and J gave up 2 bases, with 7 bases separating them. This CDR3 has 13 residues. The CDR3 bases are TGCGCCAGCAGCTTGAACAAGCCCTACGAGCAGTACTTC. It is translated as CASSLNKPYEQYF.

The chain employs TRBV6-5 and TRBJ2-7; 9 nucleotides agree with TRBD1. The CDR3 length is 15 residues. The germline CDR1 and CDR2 sequences are MNHEY and SVGAGI. V lost 7 bases, J lost 3 bases, and 10 bases stayed unmatched. CDR3 in DNA: TGTGCCAGCATCCCCTCCGGGACAGGGTTCTACGAGCAGTACTTC. It codes for CASIPSGTGFYEQYF.

The V and J genes are TRBV10-3 and TRBJ1-5; D is possibly TRBD1 (6 bases). Germline assignment: CDR1 ENHRY and CDR2 SYGVKD. The V end was cut by 4 bases, the J end by 6 bases, with 16 bases between. This CDR3 spans 15 amino acids. The CDR3 is CAISGTGRTGQPQHF. The CDR3 coding sequence is TGTGCCATCAGTGGAACAGGGAGAACGGGTCAGCCCCAGCATTTT.

V usage is TRBV5-1 and J usage is TRBJ1-4; 9 bases align to TRBD1. V gave up 5 bases and J gave up 5 bases; unmatched junction bases: 4. The CDR3 contains 14 residues. Per germline, CDR1 SGHRS and CDR2 YFSETQ. The CDR3 DNA follows: TGCGCCAGCAGTCACGGGACAGGGAATGAAAAACTGTTTTTT. This codes for CASSHGTGNEKLFF.

This chain connects TRBV5-1 to TRBJ2-3, with TRBD1 matching over 9 bases. Germline lookup yields CDR1 SGHRS and CDR2 YFSETQ. The CDR3 is made up of 14 amino acids. J gave up 3 bases and V 3 bases, and 2 bases lay outside the gene matches. This CDR3 is CASSWDRVTDTQYF. CDR3 in DNA: TGCGCCAGCAGCTGGGACAGGGTGACAGATACGCAGTATTTT.